The 18 T cell receptor beta chains below come from one sample, sequenced in a study of graft-versus-host responses after intestinal transplantation. Sequenced by immunoSEQ multiplex PCR; TCRdb stores in-frame clones only, minus some. The table lists 13,000 to 15,000 clones, approximately 80% of them singletons. Lymphocytes from graft epithelium and lamina propria were isolated. Material: ileum tissue, obtained approximately 26 days after intestinal transplant. All receptors come from a human patient who received an intestinal transplant, so some T cells may come from the graft donor.

This chain connects TRBV7-3 to TRBJ2-2, with 10 bases matching TRBD2. From germline, CDR1 is SGHTA and CDR2 FQGTGA. The trim removed 5 bases at V and 1 base at J, leaving 16 bases unmatched. This CDR3 has 20 residues. CDR3 bases: TGTGCCAGCAGCCCCCGGGGGGTAGCGGGGGGCCGGCTGAACACCGGGGAGCTGTTTTTT. It yields the protein CASSPRGVAGGRLNTGELFF.

The rearrangement joins TRBV5-1 to TRBJ2-1, with 7 bases lining up with TRBD1. CDR3 size: 15 residues. The V gene end was trimmed by 1 base and the J gene end by 4 bases; junction bases not matched to a gene: 5. Per germline, CDR1 SGHRS and CDR2 YFSETQ. DNA for the CDR3: TGCGCCAGCAGCTTGCAGGGGACAGATTACAATGAGCAGTTCTTC. Translated: CASSLQGTDYNEQFF.

This clone showed up just once. J is TRBJ2-3 and V is TRBV15, with D possibly TRBD1 on 5 matching bases. The CDR3 loop spans 14 amino acids. Trimming took 0 bases from V and 2 from J, leaving 6 bases between them. Germline V gene sequence: CDR1 LNHNV, CDR2 YYDKDF (reference sequence). The DNA for the CDR3 is TGTGCCACCAGCAGAGACAGGGCCACAGATACGCAGTATTTT. This encodes CATSRDRATDTQYF.

The V call is TRBV20-1, the J call TRBJ1-2; unclear D gene. The CDR3 is made up of 10 amino acids. The V gene lost 6 bases and the J gene lost 1 base, with 3 bases spanning the gap. Germline values: CDR1 DFQATT, CDR2 SNEGSKA (reference sequence). CDR3 in amino acids: CSAFNYGYTF. The CDR3 coding sequence is TGCAGTGCCTTTAACTATGGCTACACCTTC.

The chain uses TRBV2 and TRBJ2-5; TRBD2 aligns across 15 bases. This CDR3 contains 16 residues. J lost 0 bases, V lost 6 bases, and 2 bases had no gene match. The germline CDR1 and CDR2 sequences are SNHLY and FYNNEI. The CDR3 bases are TGTGCCAGCAGCGGACTAGCGGGGGGGTACCAAGAGACCCAGTACTTC. This sequence encodes CASSGLAGGYQETQYF.

V usage is TRBV29-1 and J usage is TRBJ2-1, with a tentative D call TRBD1 (6 bases). The V gene's germline CDR1 is SQVTM and CDR2 ANQGSEA. Trimming shortened V by 1 base and J by 8 bases, and 21 bases separated the two germline ends. This CDR3 region has 16 residues. The CDR3 DNA reads TGCAGCGTTGAAGGTGGGACACTAGAGGGTTTCCATGAGCAGTTCTTC. This translates into CSVEGGTLEGFHEQFF.

The table lists this clone with a count of one. The J gene is TRBJ2-7, the V gene TRBV7-9; 8 nucleotides agree with TRBD1. The CDR3 extends over 13 amino acids. Germline V CDR1 and CDR2: SEHNR, FQNEAQ (reference sequence). With V trimmed by 6 bases and J by 3 bases, 4 bases remained unmatched. The CDR3 nucleotides read TGTGCCAGCAGTAAAGGACAGGGCTACGAGCAGTACGTC. It translates to CASSKGQGYEQYV.

V gene TRBV9 combines with J gene TRBJ1-6, with TRBD1 matching 9 bases. Germline values: CDR1 SGDLS, CDR2 YYNGEE. The CDR3 has 19 residues. Trimming cost V 2 bases and J 0 bases; bases outside gene matches: 9. The CDR3 sequence: CASSVRGTGGRSYNSPLHF. DNA of the CDR3: TGTGCCAGCAGCGTGAGGGGCACAGGGGGCCGCTCCTATAATTCACCCCTCCACTTT.

The CDR3 nucleotides read TGTGCCAGCAGCGTAGGAGCGTCACCCCTCCACTTT. Amino acid sequence: CASSVGASPLHF. This chain connects TRBV9 to TRBJ1-6; D call uncertain. Per the germline V gene, CDR1 is SGDLS and CDR2 is YYNGEE. Trimming pared 0 bases from V and 10 bases from J, leaving 5 bases between. The CDR3 has 12 amino acids.

The V and J genes are TRBV10-3 and TRBJ1-2; D is uncertain. With 6 bases removed from V and 3 bases from J, the gap between germline ends came to 17 bases. The germline V gene encodes CDR1 ENHRY and CDR2 SYGVKD. CDR3 length: 15 amino acids. CDR3: CAISPSTSPYYGYTF. As DNA, the CDR3 is TGTGCCATCAGCCCCTCGACAAGTCCATACTATGGCTACACCTTC.

In this sample, this clone turned up a few times. This sequence joins TRBV19 and TRBJ2-1, with D tentatively TRBD2 (5 bases). The V gene lost 1 base and the J gene lost 9 bases, with 10 bases spanning the gap. CDR1 LNHDA and CDR2 SQIVND come from the germline V gene (reference sequence). The CDR3 loop spans 13 amino acids. DNA for the CDR3: TGTGCCAGTAGTATAGGGCGGGTGAGTGAGCAGTTCTTC. This sequence encodes CASSIGRVSEQFF.

This chain links TRBV4-3 with TRBJ2-1; the match to TRBD1 covers 7 bases. Germline assignment: CDR1 LGHNA and CDR2 YSLEER. The CDR3 loop spans 16 amino acids. J was trimmed by 8 bases and V by 3 bases; bases with no gene match: 13. The CDR3 reads CASSQSTGFFRDEQFF. For the CDR3, the DNA is TGCGCCAGCAGCCAGTCGACAGGGTTCTTTCGTGATGAGCAGTTCTTC.

This clone appeared once. The chain links TRBV4-2 to TRBJ1-2; perhaps TRBD1 as D (6 bases). Germline assignment: CDR1 LGHNA and CDR2 YNFKEQ. Deletions cut 0 bases from V and 5 bases from J, with 13 bases between. The length of the CDR3 is 15 residues. DNA for the CDR3: TGTGCCAGCAGCCAAGAAGCCACAGGGCGGTATGGCTACACCTTC. Residues: CASSQEATGRYGYTF.

The rearrangement links TRBV7-2 to TRBJ1-1; D unresolved. Germline V gene lookup returns CDR1 SGHTA and CDR2 FQGNSA. The CDR3 spans 16 residues. V shed 5 bases and J shed 4 bases, with 20 bases lying between them. CDR3 in amino acids: CASSLRTRDLGTEAFF. For the CDR3, the DNA is TGTGCCAGCAGCCTCCGAACTAGGGATTTAGGCACTGAAGCTTTCTTT.

V and J are TRBV4-1 and TRBJ2-2; 11 bases match TRBD2. Germline V gene data show CDR1 as MGHRA and CDR2 as YSYEKL. J gave up 4 bases and V 2 bases, and 3 bases lay outside the gene matches. The CDR3 is 16 amino acids. This CDR3 is CASSQSLAGGTGELFF. For the CDR3, the DNA is TGCGCCAGCAGCCAAAGCCTAGCGGGGGGCACCGGGGAGCTGTTTTTT.

CDR3: CASGTELNTEAFF. The CDR3 region has the DNA TGTGCCAGCGGGACAGAATTGAACACTGAAGCTTTCTTT. The chain is built from TRBV2 and TRBJ1-1; 7 bases match TRBD1. This CDR3 is 13 amino acids long. V shed 8 bases, J shed 0 bases, and the junction held 3 bases outside the gene matches. Germline CDR1 reads SNHLY; CDR2 reads FYNNEI.

The chain carries TRBV28 and TRBJ1-2; weak D call: TRBD1 (5 bases). This CDR3 has 14 residues. CDR1 MDHEN and CDR2 SYDVKM come from the germline V gene. The ends were cut back, 5 bases at V and 8 bases at J, with 18 bases in the middle. The CDR3 coding sequence is TGTGCCAGCAGTGGGGGAGGGGCCCCCTTCGGCTACACCTTC. Translated: CASSGGGAPFGYTF.

V and J are TRBV18 and TRBJ1-2, with D perhaps TRBD1 (6 bases). The CDR3 is 14 amino acids. The V end lost 4 bases, the J end lost 4 bases, and 13 bases lay between the germline ends. In germline, CDR1 is KGHSH, CDR2 LQKENI. The CDR3 region has the DNA TGTGCCAGCTCACAATTGACAGGCCTCTATGGCTACACCTTC. It translates to CASSQLTGLYGYTF.